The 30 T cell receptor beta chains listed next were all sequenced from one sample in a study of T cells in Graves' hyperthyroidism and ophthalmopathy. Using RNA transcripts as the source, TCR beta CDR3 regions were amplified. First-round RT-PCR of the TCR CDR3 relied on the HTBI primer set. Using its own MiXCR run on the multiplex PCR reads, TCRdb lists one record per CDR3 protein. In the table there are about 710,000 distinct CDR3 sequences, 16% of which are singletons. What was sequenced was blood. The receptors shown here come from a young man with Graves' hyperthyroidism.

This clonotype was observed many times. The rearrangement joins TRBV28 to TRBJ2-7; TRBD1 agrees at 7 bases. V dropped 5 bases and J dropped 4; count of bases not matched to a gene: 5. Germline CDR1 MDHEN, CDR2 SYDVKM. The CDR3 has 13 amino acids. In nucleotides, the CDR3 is TGTGCCAGCAGTACGACAGGGACGTACGAGCAGTACTTC. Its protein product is CASSTTGTYEQYF.

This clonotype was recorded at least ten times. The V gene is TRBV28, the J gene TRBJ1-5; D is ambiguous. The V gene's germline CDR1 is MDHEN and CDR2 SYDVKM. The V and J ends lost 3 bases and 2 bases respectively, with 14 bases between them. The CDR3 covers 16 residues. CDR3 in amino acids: CASSFPPRSGNQPQHF. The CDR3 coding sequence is TGTGCCAGCAGTTTCCCCCCGAGGAGCGGCAATCAGCCCCAGCATTTT.

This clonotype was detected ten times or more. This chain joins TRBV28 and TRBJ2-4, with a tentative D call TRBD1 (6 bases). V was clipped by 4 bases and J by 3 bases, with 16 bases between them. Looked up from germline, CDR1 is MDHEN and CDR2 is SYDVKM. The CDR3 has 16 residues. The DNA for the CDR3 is TGTGCCAGCAGTTCCGCCGGGACAAGTTACAAAAACATTCAGTACTTC. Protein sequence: CASSSAGTSYKNIQYF.

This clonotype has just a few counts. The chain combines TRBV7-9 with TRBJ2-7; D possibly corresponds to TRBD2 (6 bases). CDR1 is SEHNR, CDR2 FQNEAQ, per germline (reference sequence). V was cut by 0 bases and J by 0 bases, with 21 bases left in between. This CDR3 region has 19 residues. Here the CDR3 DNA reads TGTGCCAGCAGCTTAGCGGGCTCCCGACGCGGGGCCCCCTCCTACGAGCAGTACTTC. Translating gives CASSLAGSRRGAPSYEQYF. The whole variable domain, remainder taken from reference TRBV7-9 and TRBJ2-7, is DTGVSQNPRHKITKRGQNVTFRCDPISEHNRLYWYRQTLGQGPEFLTYFQNEAQLEKSRLLSDRFSAERPKGSFSTLEIQRTEQGDSAMYLCASSLAGSRRGAPSYEQYFGPGTRLTVT.

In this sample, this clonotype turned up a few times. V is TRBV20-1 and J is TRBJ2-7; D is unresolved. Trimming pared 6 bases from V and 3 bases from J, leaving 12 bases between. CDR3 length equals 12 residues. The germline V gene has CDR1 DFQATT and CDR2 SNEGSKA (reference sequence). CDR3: CSAAFQHYEQYF. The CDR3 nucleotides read TGCAGTGCAGCGTTTCAGCACTACGAGCAGTACTTC.

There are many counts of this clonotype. This CDR3 reads CASRRREADTQYF. CDR3 nucleotides: TGTGCCAGCAGAAGGAGGGAGGCAGATACGCAGTATTTT. The V and J genes are TRBV12-3 or TRBV12-4 and TRBJ2-3, with D maybe TRBD2 (6 bases). There are 13 residues in the CDR3. V was trimmed by 6 bases and J by 4 bases, leaving 11 bases between them.

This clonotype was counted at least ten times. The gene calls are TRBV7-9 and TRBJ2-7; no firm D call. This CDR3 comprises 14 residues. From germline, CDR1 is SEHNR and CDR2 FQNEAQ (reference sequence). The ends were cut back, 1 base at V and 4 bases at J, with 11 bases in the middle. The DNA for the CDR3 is TGTGCCAGCAGCTTAGACAACCTGGGTTACGAGCAGTACTTC. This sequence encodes CASSLDNLGYEQYF. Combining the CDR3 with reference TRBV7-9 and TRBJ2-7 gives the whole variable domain DTGVSQNPRHKITKRGQNVTFRCDPISEHNRLYWYRQTLGQGPEFLTYFQNEAQLEKSRLLSDRFSAERPKGSFSTLEIQRTEQGDSAMYLCASSLDNLGYEQYFGPGTRLTVT.

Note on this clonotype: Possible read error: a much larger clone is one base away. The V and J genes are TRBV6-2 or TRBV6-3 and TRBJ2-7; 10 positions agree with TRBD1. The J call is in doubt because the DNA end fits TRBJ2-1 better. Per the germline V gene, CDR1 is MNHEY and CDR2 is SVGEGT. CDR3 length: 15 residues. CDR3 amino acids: CASNQGQGISYEQFF. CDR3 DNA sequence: TGTGCCAGCAACCAGGGACAGGGGATCTCCTACGAGCAGTTCTTC.

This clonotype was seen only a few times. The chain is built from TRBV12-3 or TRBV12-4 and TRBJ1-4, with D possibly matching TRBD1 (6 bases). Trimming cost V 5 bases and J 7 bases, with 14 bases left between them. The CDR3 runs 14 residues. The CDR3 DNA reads TGTGCCAGCAGTCTGTTAACAGGGCGTGAAAAACTGTTTTTT. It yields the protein CASSLLTGREKLFF.

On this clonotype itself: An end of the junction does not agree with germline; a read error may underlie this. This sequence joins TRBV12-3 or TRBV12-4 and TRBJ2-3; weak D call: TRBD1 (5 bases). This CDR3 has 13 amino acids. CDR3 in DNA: TGTGCCAACAGTTTTTCAGGGACAGATACGCAGTATTTT. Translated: CANSFSGTDTQYF.

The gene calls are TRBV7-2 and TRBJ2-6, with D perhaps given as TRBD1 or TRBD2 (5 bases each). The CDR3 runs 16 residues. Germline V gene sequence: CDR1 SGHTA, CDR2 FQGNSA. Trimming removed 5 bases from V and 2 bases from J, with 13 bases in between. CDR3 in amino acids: CASSPRVGAGANVLTF. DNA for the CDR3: TGTGCCAGCAGCCCCAGGGTGGGGGCTGGGGCCAACGTCCTGACTTTC.

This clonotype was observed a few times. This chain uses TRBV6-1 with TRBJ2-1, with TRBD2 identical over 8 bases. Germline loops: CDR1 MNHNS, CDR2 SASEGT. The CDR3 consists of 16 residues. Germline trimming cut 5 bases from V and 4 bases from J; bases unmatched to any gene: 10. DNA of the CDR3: TGTGCCAGCAGTCTCACCGGACTAGCAGTATACAATGAGCAGTTCTTC. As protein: CASSLTGLAVYNEQFF.

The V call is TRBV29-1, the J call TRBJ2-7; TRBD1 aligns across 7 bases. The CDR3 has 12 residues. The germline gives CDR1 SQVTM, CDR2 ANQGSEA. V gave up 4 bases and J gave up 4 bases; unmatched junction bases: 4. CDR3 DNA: TGCAGCGTTGGACAGGGATCTTACGAGCAGTACTTC. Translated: CSVGQGSYEQYF.

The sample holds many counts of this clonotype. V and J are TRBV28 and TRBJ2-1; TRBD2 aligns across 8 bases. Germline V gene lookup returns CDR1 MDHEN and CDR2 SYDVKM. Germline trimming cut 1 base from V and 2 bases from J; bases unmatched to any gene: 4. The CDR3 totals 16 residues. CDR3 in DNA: TGTGCCAGCAGTTTATTCGGGGGGGTCGCCTACAATGAGCAGTTCTTC. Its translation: CASSLFGGVAYNEQFF.

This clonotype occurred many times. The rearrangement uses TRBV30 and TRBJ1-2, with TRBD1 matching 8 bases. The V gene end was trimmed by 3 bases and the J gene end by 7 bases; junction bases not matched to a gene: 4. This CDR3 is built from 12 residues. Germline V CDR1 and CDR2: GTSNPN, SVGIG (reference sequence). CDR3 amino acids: CAWSRGLGGYTF. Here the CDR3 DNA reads TGTGCCTGGAGCAGGGGGCTTGGTGGCTACACCTTC.

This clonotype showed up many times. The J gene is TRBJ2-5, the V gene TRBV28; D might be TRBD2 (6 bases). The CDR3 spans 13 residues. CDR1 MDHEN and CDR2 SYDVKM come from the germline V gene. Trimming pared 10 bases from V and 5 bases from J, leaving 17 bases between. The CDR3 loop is CATAPPGRETQYF. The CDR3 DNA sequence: TGTGCCACCGCGCCCCCGGGGAGGGAGACCCAGTACTTC. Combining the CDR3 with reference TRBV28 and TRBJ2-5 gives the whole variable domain DVKVTQSSRYLVKRTGEKVFLECVQDMDHENMFWYRQDPGLGLRLIYFSYDVKMKEKGDIPEGYSVSREKKERFSLILESASTNQTSMYLCATAPPGRETQYFGPGTRLLVL.

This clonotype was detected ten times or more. The chain's CDR3 is CASSLTWGPYEQYF. DNA for the CDR3: TGCGCCAGCAGCCTGACATGGGGCCCCTACGAGCAGTACTTC. The chain links TRBV4-1 to TRBJ2-7; possible D gene TRBD1, 5 bases. V shed 4 bases and J shed 2 bases, with 12 bases lying between them. CDR3 size: 14 residues. Germline-derived CDR1 and CDR2 are MGHRA and YSYEKL.

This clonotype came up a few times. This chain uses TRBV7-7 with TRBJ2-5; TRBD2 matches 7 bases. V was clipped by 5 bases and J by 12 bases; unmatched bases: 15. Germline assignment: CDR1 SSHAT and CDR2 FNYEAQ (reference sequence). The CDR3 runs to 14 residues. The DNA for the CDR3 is TGTGCCAGCAGCCCCCGGGAGGCCCGGGAACCCAAGTACTTC. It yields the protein CASSPREAREPKYF.

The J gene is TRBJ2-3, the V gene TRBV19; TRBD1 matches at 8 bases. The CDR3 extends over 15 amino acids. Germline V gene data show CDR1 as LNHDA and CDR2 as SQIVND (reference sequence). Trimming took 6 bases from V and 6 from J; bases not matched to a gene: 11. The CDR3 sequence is CASRSQGGAGDTQYF. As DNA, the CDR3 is TGTGCCAGTAGATCACAGGGGGGCGCCGGTGATACGCAGTATTTT.

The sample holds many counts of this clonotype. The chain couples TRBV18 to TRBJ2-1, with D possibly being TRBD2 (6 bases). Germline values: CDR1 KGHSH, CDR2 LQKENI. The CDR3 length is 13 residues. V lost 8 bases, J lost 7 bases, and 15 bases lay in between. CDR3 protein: CASSLGGGNEQFF. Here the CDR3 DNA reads TGTGCCAGCAGCTTAGGAGGAGGGAATGAGCAGTTCTTC.

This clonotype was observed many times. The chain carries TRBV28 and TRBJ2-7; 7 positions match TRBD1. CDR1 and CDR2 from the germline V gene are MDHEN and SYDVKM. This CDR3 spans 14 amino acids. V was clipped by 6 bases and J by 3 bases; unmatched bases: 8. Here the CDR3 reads CASSIDRAFYEQYF. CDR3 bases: TGTGCCAGCAGCATCGACAGGGCTTTCTACGAGCAGTACTTC.

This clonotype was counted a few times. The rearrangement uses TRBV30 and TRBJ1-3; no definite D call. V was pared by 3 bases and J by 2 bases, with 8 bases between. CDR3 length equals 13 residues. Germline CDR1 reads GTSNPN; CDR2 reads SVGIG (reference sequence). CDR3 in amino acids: CAWREPPGNTIYF. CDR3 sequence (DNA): TGTGCCTGGAGAGAGCCCCCTGGAAACACCATATATTTT. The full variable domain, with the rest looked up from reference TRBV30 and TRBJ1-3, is SQTIHQWPATLVQPVGSPLSLECTVEGTSNPNLYWYRQAAGRGLQLLFYSVGIGQISSEVPQNLSASRPQDRQFILSSKKLLLSDSGFYLCAWREPPGNTIYFGEGSWLTVV.

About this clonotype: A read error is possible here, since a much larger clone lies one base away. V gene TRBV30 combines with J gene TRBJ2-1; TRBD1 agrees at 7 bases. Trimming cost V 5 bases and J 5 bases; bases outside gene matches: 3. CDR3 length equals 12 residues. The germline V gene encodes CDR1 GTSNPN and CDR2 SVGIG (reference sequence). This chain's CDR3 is CAWAGGDNEQFF. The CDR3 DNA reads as TGTGCCTGGGCAGGGGGAGACAATGAGCAGTTCTTC.

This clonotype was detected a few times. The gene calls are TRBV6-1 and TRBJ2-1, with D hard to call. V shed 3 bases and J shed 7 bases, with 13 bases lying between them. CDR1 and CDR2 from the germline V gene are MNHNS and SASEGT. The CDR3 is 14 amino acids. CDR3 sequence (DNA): TGTGCCAGCAGTGACCGGACCGTGGGGAATGAGCAGTTCTTC. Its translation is CASSDRTVGNEQFF.

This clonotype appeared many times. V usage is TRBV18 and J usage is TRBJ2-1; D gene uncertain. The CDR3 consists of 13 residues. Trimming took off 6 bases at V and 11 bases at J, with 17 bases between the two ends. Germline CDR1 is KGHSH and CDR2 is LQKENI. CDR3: CASSRIPAGQQFF. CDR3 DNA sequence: TGTGCCAGCTCGCGCATCCCCGCCGGCCAGCAGTTCTTC.

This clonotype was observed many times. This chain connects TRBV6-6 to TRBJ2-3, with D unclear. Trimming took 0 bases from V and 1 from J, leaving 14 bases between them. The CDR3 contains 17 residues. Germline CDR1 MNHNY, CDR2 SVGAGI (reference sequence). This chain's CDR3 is CASSYSSRRSGTDTQYF. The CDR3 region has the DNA TGTGCCAGCAGTTACTCCTCCAGAAGGTCGGGCACAGATACGCAGTATTTT.

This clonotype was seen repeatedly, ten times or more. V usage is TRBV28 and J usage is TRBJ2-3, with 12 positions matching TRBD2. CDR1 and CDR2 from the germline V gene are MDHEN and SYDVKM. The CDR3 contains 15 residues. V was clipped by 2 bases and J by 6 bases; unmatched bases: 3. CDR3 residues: CASSLLAGGPDTQYF. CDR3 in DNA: TGTGCCAGCAGTTTACTAGCGGGAGGGCCGGATACGCAGTATTTT. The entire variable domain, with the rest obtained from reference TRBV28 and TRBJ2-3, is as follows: DVKVTQSSRYLVKRTGEKVFLECVQDMDHENMFWYRQDPGLGLRLIYFSYDVKMKEKGDIPEGYSVSREKKERFSLILESASTNQTSMYLCASSLLAGGPDTQYFGPGTRLTVL.

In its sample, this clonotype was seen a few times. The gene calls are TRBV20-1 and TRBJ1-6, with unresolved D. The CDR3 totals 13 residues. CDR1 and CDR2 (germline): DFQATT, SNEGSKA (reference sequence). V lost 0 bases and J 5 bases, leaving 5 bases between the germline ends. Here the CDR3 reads CSARDRHNSPLHF. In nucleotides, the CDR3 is TGCAGTGCTAGAGACAGACATAATTCACCCCTCCACTTT.

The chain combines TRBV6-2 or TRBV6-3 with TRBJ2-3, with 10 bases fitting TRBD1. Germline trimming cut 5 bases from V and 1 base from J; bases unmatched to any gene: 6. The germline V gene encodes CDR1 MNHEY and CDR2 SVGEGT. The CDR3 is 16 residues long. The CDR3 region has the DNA TGTGCCAGCAGTAACCCCGGGACAGGGGGCACAGATACGCAGTATTTT. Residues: CASSNPGTGGTDTQYF.

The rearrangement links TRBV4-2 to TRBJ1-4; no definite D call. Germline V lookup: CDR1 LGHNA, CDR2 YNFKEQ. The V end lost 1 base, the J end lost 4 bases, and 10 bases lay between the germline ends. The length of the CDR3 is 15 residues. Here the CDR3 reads CASSQVLQVNEKLFF. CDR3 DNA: TGTGCCAGCAGCCAAGTTTTACAAGTTAATGAAAAACTGTTTTTT.